Listed below are T cell receptor beta chains from one sample, sequenced in a study of T cell responses to AZD1222 COVID-19 vaccine. This table comes from immunoSEQ multiplex PCR, and its TCRdb copy is limited to in-frame clones, with some not included. The sample consists of about 100,000 clones, roughly 88% of them appearing once. Specimen: peripheral blood, collected on day 0 of AZD1222 vaccination. The source of these receptors is an adult in good health. Each CDR3 is given with its conserved first and last residue. D genes are given only for firm matches. Not all rows give a size; the values are once, few, many and, for expanded clones, a class.

>TRBV15|TRBJ2-6|TRBD1|-
CATSSGTGQGANVLTF
TGTGCCACCAGCTCCGGGACAGGACAAGGGGCCAACGTCCTGACTTTC
>TRBV7-9|TRBJ2-1|TRBD2|-
CASSSGLAYYNEQFF
TGTGCCAGCAGCTCTGGACTAGCGTACTACAATGAGCAGTTCTTC
>TRBV12-3/TRBV12-4|TRBJ1-2|-|-
CASSYHLYGYTF
TGTGCCAGCAGTTACCACCTCTATGGCTACACCTTC
>TRBV12-3/TRBV12-4|TRBJ2-7|-|-
CASSLAGAYEQYF
TGTGCCAGCAGTTTGGCAGGGGCCTACGAGCAGTACTTC
>TRBV28|TRBJ1-4|-|-
CASRLYGGANEKLFF
TGTGCCAGCAGACTTTACGGGGGCGCTAATGAAAAACTGTTTTTT
>TRBV27|TRBJ1-5|-|-
CASSLTWSNQPQHF
TGTGCCAGCAGTTTGACCTGGAGCAATCAGCCCCAGCATTTT
>TRBV7-9|TRBJ2-1|TRBD2|-
CASSPTGTSGRGNEQFF
TGTGCCAGCAGCCCAACGGGAACTAGCGGGAGGGGGAATGAGCAGTTCTTC
>TRBV19|TRBJ2-3|-|-
CASSIVRESTDTQYF
TGTGCCAGTAGTATTGTACGGGAAAGCACAGATACGCAGTATTTT
>TRBV27|TRBJ2-2|TRBD1|-
CASTQDRSNTGELFF
TGTGCCAGCACCCAGGACAGGTCCAACACCGGGGAGCTGTTTTTT
>TRBV6-2/TRBV6-3|TRBJ2-7|-|-
CASSYVIESYEQYF
TGTGCCAGCAGTTACGTGATAGAATCCTACGAGCAGTACTTC
>TRBV19|TRBJ2-3|TRBD1|-
CASSEQGKDTQYF
TGTGCCAGTAGTGAACAGGGGAAAGATACGCAGTATTTT
>TRBV19|TRBJ2-5|TRBD2|-
CASSIGGASTQYF
TGTGCCAGTAGTATCGGGGGGGCATCGACCCAGTACTTC
>TRBV2|TRBJ1-2|-|-
CASSGRLANYGYTF
TGTGCCAGCAGCGGGCGGCTAGCTAACTATGGCTACACCTTC
>TRBV9|TRBJ2-1|TRBD2|-
CASSVMGTRDNEQFF
TGTGCCAGCAGCGTCATGGGGACTAGAGACAATGAGCAGTTCTTC
>TRBV6-4|TRBJ1-6|-|-
CASSDGGHNSPLHF
TGTGCCAGCAGTGATGGGGGCCATAATTCACCCCTCCACTTT
>TRBV5-1|TRBJ1-2|-|-
CASSLEGTPQYGYTF
TGCGCCAGCAGCTTGGAGGGGACACCTCAATATGGCTACACCTTC
>TRBV6-5|TRBJ1-2|-|-
CATRTVANYGYTF
TGTGCCACCCGGACAGTAGCTAACTATGGCTACACCTTC
>TRBV7-8|TRBJ2-7|TRBD2|-
CASSRTSPYEQYF
TGTGCCAGCAGCCGGACTAGCCCCTACGAGCAGTACTTC
>TRBV12-2|TRBJ2-3|-|-
CASRSPTSGPPKYF
TGTGCAAGTCGCTCGCCGACTTCGGGACCGCCAAAGTATTTT
>TRBV7-6|TRBJ2-1|-|-
CASSLLNEQFF
TGTGCCAGCAGCTTACTCAATGAGCAGTTCTTC
>TRBV6-5|TRBJ2-2|-|-
CASRATGTGELFF
TGTGCCAGCAGAGCTACAGGAACCGGGGAGCTGTTTTTT
>TRBV3-1/TRBV3-2|TRBJ1-2|-|-
CASSQDPGYGYTF
TGTGCCAGCAGCCAAGATCCCGGCTATGGCTACACCTTC
>TRBV7-3|TRBJ2-7|-|-
CASSLGPTNEQYF
TGTGCCAGCAGCTTAGGGCCAACTAACGAGCAGTACTTC
>TRBV28|TRBJ2-7|-|few
CASSELGGYYEQYF
TGTGCCAGCAGTGAACTAGGGGGATACTACGAGCAGTACTTC
>TRBV6-1|TRBJ2-1|-|-
CASTEWGSSYNEQFF
TGTGCCAGCACTGAATGGGGGAGCTCCTACAATGAGCAGTTCTTC
>TRBV28|TRBJ1-2|-|few
CASKKTGSTYGYTF
TGTGCCAGCAAGAAGACAGGCAGTACCTATGGCTACACCTTC
>TRBV7-2|TRBJ2-5|TRBD2|few
CASSRSGGIETQYF
TGTGCCAGCAGCCGTAGCGGGGGGATCGAGACCCAGTACTTC
>TRBV7-6|TRBJ1-1|TRBD1|-
CASSSPTGGMNSEAFF
TGTGCCAGCAGCTCACCTACAGGGGGCATGAACTCTGAAGCTTTCTTT
>TRBV3-1/TRBV3-2|TRBJ1-1|-|few
CASSVRQIRGTEAFF
TGTGCCAGCAGCGTCAGACAGATAAGAGGCACTGAAGCTTTCTTT
>TRBV5-1|TRBJ2-5|-|-
CASSLTGRQETQYF
TGCGCCAGCAGCTTGACGGGGAGACAAGAGACCCAGTACTTC
>TRBV7-3|TRBJ2-3|TRBD2|-
CASSSSGAADTQYF
TGTGCCAGCAGCTCTAGCGGGGCCGCAGATACGCAGTATTTT
>TRBV30|TRBJ2-1|-|once
CAWRSTYNEQFF
TGTGCCTGGAGATCCACCTACAATGAGCAGTTCTTC
>TRBV4-2|TRBJ1-6|-|once
CASSLTDSSNSPLHF
TGTGCCAGCAGCCTCACGGACAGCTCTAATTCACCCCTCCACTTT
>TRBV15|TRBJ1-6|-|-
CATSTRGNSPLHF
TGTGCCACCAGCACGAGGGGGAATTCACCCCTCCACTTT
>TRBV7-9|TRBJ1-1|-|-
CATSSGMMNTEAFF
TGTGCCACATCCTCAGGCATGATGAACACTGAAGCTTTCTTT
>TRBV7-2|TRBJ2-7|-|-
CASSPEQVSYEQYF
TGTGCCAGCAGCCCAGAACAGGTCTCCTACGAGCAGTACTTC
>TRBV24-1|TRBJ2-2|-|-
CATSDLRDGTGELFF
TGTGCCACCAGTGATTTACGGGACGGCACCGGGGAGCTGTTTTTT
>TRBV7-2|TRBJ2-5|-|-
CASSMDSVTQYF
TGTGCCAGCAGCATGGACAGTGTGACCCAGTACTTC
>TRBV5-4|TRBJ1-3|TRBD1|-
CASSSLRDSPVGNTIYF
TGTGCCAGCAGCTCCTTAAGGGACAGCCCAGTCGGAAACACCATATATTTT
>TRBV4-2|TRBJ2-7|TRBD2|-
CASSRLLAGGGSYEQYF
TGTGCCAGCAGCCGATTACTAGCGGGGGGAGGATCCTACGAGCAGTACTTC
>TRBV27|TRBJ2-5|TRBD2|-
CASSLFLAGMETQYF
TGTGCCAGCAGTTTATTCCTAGCGGGGATGGAGACCCAGTACTTC
>TRBV28|TRBJ2-1|-|-
CASRKQGLEQFF
TGTGCCAGCAGGAAACAGGGCTTGGAGCAGTTCTTC
>TRBV5-4|TRBJ2-2|-|-
CASSLGGTVANTGELFF
TGTGCCAGCAGCTTGGGGGGGACTGTCGCGAACACCGGGGAGCTGTTTTTT
>TRBV18|TRBJ2-1|TRBD1|few
CASSPIGDRGINEQFF
TGTGCCAGCTCACCGATAGGGGACAGGGGTATCAATGAGCAGTTCTTC
>TRBV28|TRBJ2-3|-|-
CASLTGGISTDTQYF
TGTGCCAGCCTAACTGGGGGGATAAGCACAGATACGCAGTATTTT
>TRBV14|TRBJ2-7|-|-
CASSQGTPSYEQYF
TGTGCCAGCAGCCAAGGGACTCCAAGCTACGAGCAGTACTTC
>TRBV7-2|TRBJ2-7|-|-
CASSAVGGPQEQYF
TGTGCCAGCAGTGCTGTCGGCGGGCCACAGGAGCAGTACTTC
>TRBV6-4|TRBJ2-1|-|-
CASSRDGGYNEQFF
TGTGCCAGCAGCCGGGACGGAGGGTACAATGAGCAGTTCTTC
>TRBV20-1|TRBJ1-2|-|-
CSASLYGYTF
TGCAGTGCTAGTCTCTATGGCTACACCTTC
>TRBV6-5|TRBJ1-3|TRBD1|-
CASRDREARNTIYF
TGTGCCAGCAGGGACAGGGAGGCTCGAAACACCATATATTTT
>TRBV7-2|TRBJ1-6|-|few
CASSSQNPGYNSPLHF
TGTGCCAGCAGCTCTCAAAACCCAGGTTATAATTCACCCCTCCACTTT
>TRBV7-6|TRBJ2-1|TRBD2|-
CASSLGSSGGLNEQFF
TGTGCCAGCAGCTTAGGGTCTAGCGGGGGGCTCAATGAGCAGTTCTTC
>TRBV5-1|TRBJ1-1|TRBD1|few
CASSLERGLWPEAFF
TGCGCCAGCAGCTTGGAGAGGGGGCTTTGGCCTGAAGCTTTCTTT
>TRBV19|TRBJ1-5|-|once
CASSIDHRVRGNQPQHF
TGTGCCAGTAGTATAGATCACAGGGTAAGGGGCAATCAGCCCCAGCATTTT
>TRBV15|TRBJ2-2|-|-
CATSRQGKRNTGELFF
TGTGCCACCAGCAGACAGGGAAAGCGGAACACCGGGGAGCTGTTTTTT
>TRBV7-2|TRBJ2-3|TRBD2|few
CASSPPAGGSGTQYF
TGTGCCAGCAGCCCCCCGGCGGGGGGGAGTGGTACGCAGTATTTT
>TRBV18|TRBJ2-1|-|-
CASSPGGASYNEQFF
TGTGCCAGCTCCCCCGGGGGAGCTTCCTACAATGAGCAGTTCTTC
>TRBV6-5|TRBJ2-7|-|-
CASSYSGYGTYEQYF
TGTGCCAGCAGTTACTCAGGGTATGGTACCTACGAGCAGTACTTC
>TRBV5-5|TRBJ2-3|-|once
CASSPPPGAGSTDTQYF
TGTGCCAGCAGCCCGCCCCCGGGGGCAGGAAGCACAGATACGCAGTATTTT